Included here is one TCR beta chain sequence, with context. This was a survey-level run. Only in-frame clones appear in the TCRdb table, and some are missing; sequencing was by immunoSEQ multiplex PCR. The sample has some 28,000 clones, roughly 85% seen once. Time point defined: time of PML onset. All PML patients were female, and all patients had earlier interferon beta. This sample stems from a study of multiple sclerosis patients with progressive multifocal leukoencephalopathy. V lost 4 bases to trimming and J lost 2 bases, with 8 bases between them. This CDR3 contains 13 residues. CDR1 is SGHRS, CDR2 YFSETQ, per germline.

V is TRBV5-1 and J is TRBJ2-3; D uncertain. This clonotype was sampled from a woman under 40 with progressive multifocal leukoencephalopathy. Specimen: PBMCs, collected from a patient treated with natalizumab. The CDR3 spells CASSSGPTDTQYF. The CDR3 coding sequence is TGCGCCAGCAGCAGTGGACCCACAGATACGCAGTATTTT.